One sample yielded the 20 T cell receptor beta chains listed below, sequenced in a study of cytotoxic CD8 clonotypes in ibrutinib-treated CLL. Generated by immunoSEQ multiplex PCR, the TCRdb table keeps only in-frame clones and is missing some. The sample records over 150,000 clones, 70% to 85% being singletons. The starting material was PBMCs, obtained after 12 months of ibrutinib treatment. The source is a human donor with chronic lymphocytic leukemia.

J is TRBJ2-1 and V is TRBV30; TRBD2 aligns across 7 bases. Germline CDR1 reads GTSNPN; CDR2 reads SVGIG (reference sequence). V was pared by 0 bases and J by 0 bases, with 5 bases of the junction left unmatched. The length of the CDR3 is 16 residues. The CDR3 nucleotides are TGTGCCTGGAGTGTACTAGGCGGGGGCTCCTACAATGAGCAGTTCTTC. Its protein product is CAWSVLGGGSYNEQFF.

The V and J genes are TRBV5-1 and TRBJ2-1; a weak D match, TRBD1 (6 bases). The CDR3 covers 19 residues. V shed 4 bases and J shed 0 bases, with 23 bases lying between them. Germline V gene lookup returns CDR1 SGHRS and CDR2 YFSETQ. DNA for the CDR3: TGCGCCAGCAGCCCCGATGCCACCGACAGGCCCTACTCCTACAATGAGCAGTTCTTC. Protein product: CASSPDATDRPYSYNEQFF.

This rearrangement joins TRBV27 to TRBJ1-6, with 10 bases lining up with TRBD1. CDR3 length equals 14 residues. The germline V gene encodes CDR1 MNHEY and CDR2 SMNVEV (reference sequence). V gave up 5 bases and J gave up 10 bases; unmatched junction bases: 5. This CDR3 is CASSLGQGGSPLHF. Written as DNA, the CDR3 is TGTGCCAGCAGTCTAGGACAGGGGGGCTCACCCCTCCACTTT.

The J gene is TRBJ2-3, the V gene TRBV7-3; the D gene is possibly TRBD2 (5 bases). The CDR3 consists of 15 residues. Trimming left V 4 bases short and J 0 bases short, with 11 bases between. Germline CDR1 and CDR2: SGHTA and FQGTGA. CDR3 loop: CASSSSAASTDTQYF. The CDR3 bases are TGTGCCAGCAGCTCTTCAGCGGCTAGCACAGATACGCAGTATTTT. Filled out from reference TRBV7-3 and TRBJ2-3, the complete variable domain reads GAGVSQTPSNKVTEKGKYVELRCDPISGHTALYWYRQSLGQGPEFLIYFQGTGAADDSGLPNDRFFAVRPEGSVSTLKIQRTERGDSAVYLCASSSSAASTDTQYFGPGTRLTVL.

The V and J genes are TRBV19 and TRBJ2-7, with D perhaps TRBD1 or TRBD2 (6 bases each). Trimming left V 5 bases short and J 5 bases short, with 19 bases between. Germline assignment: CDR1 LNHDA and CDR2 SQIVND (reference sequence). The CDR3 sequence is 15 residues long. The CDR3 nucleotides read TGTGCCAGTAGTGATGGAGGGCAGGGGAACAACGAGCAGTACTTC. Its protein is CASSDGGQGNNEQYF. The full variable domain, with the rest looked up from reference TRBV19 and TRBJ2-7, is DGGITQSPKYLFRKEGQNVTLSCEQNLNHDAMYWYRQDPGQGLRLIYYSQIVNDFQKGDIAEGYSVSREKKESFPLTVTSAQKNPTAFYLCASSDGGQGNNEQYFGPGTRLTVT.

The chain carries TRBV25-1 and TRBJ2-2, with D tentatively TRBD2 (5 bases). Per the germline V gene, CDR1 is MGHDK and CDR2 is SYGVNS. V was shortened by 6 bases and J by 6 bases, with 17 bases between the two germline ends. This CDR3 is 15 amino acids long. CDR3 residues: CASSVTGFWSGELFF. The CDR3 region has the DNA TGTGCCAGCAGCGTGACGGGATTTTGGTCCGGGGAGCTGTTTTTT.

V is TRBV6-5 and J is TRBJ2-1; 7 bases align to TRBD1. The V gene's germline CDR1 is MNHEY and CDR2 SVGAGI. The V gene end was trimmed by 6 bases and the J gene end by 9 bases; junction bases not matched to a gene: 8. The CDR3 totals 13 residues. In DNA form, the CDR3 reads TGTGCCAGCAGCCGACAGGGTGAAGGTGAGCAGTTCTTC. Protein sequence: CASSRQGEGEQFF.

In nucleotides, the CDR3 is TGTGCCAGCAGCTTAGGCTTAGACAGGGGGCAATCACCCCTCCACTTT. Amino acids: CASSLGLDRGQSPLHF. This sequence joins TRBV7-9 and TRBJ1-6; TRBD1 matches 10 bases. The germline V gene encodes CDR1 SEHNR and CDR2 FQNEAQ (reference sequence). This CDR3 is 16 amino acids long. The ends lost 1 base at V and 10 bases at J; junction bases unmatched: 7.

This clone was picked up one time. This sequence joins TRBV9 and TRBJ2-3; no clear D gene. This CDR3 comprises 12 residues. V lost 3 bases and J lost 2, with 4 bases in between. Germline-derived CDR1 and CDR2 are SGDLS and YYNGEE. For the CDR3, the DNA is TGTGCCAGCAGCGGTACCACAGATACGCAGTATTTT. Translated, it gives CASSGTTDTQYF.

This chain connects TRBV10-1 to TRBJ2-5; D is possibly TRBD1 or TRBD2 (5 bases each). The CDR3 spans 19 residues. Germline V gene sequence: CDR1 WNHNN, CDR2 SYGVQD (reference sequence). V shed 2 bases and J shed 1 base, with 23 bases lying between them. The CDR3 sequence is CASSEPIGGTGILQETQYF. The CDR3 DNA sequence: TGCGCCAGCAGTGAGCCCATCGGAGGCACAGGTATTCTCCAAGAGACCCAGTACTTC.

This clone was detected a few times. The gene calls are TRBV27 and TRBJ2-7, with D unresolved. Trimming stripped 8 bases from V and 0 bases from J, with 8 bases between. Germline lookup yields CDR1 MNHEY and CDR2 SMNVEV (reference sequence). The CDR3 sequence is 12 residues long. The chain's CDR3 is CASYRNSYEQYF. CDR3 coding DNA: TGTGCCAGCTACCGAAACTCCTACGAGCAGTACTTC.

This clone came up once. Other DNA sequences in this specimen translate into the identical CDR3. The V call is TRBV11-2, the J call TRBJ2-5; 8 bases are a match to TRBD2. With 5 bases clipped from V and 2 bases from J, the junction kept 10 bases outside the gene matches. Germline values: CDR1 SGHAT, CDR2 FQNNGV. The CDR3 runs to 16 residues. The CDR3 bases are TGTGCCAGCAGCGTGGGGGCGGGGGGCATTCAAGAGACCCAGTACTTC. Amino acids: CASSVGAGGIQETQYF.

Worth noting for this clone: Germline is not matched at one junction end, which may reflect a read error. The rearrangement uses TRBV11-2 and TRBJ1-1, with TRBD1 matching 11 bases. Germline CDR1 is SGHAT and CDR2 is FQNNGV. CDR3 length equals 16 residues. CDR3 loop: CASSVELRDRGTEAFF. The CDR3 bases are TGTGCCAGCAGCGTAGAACTCCGGGACAGGGGGACTGAAGCTTTCTTT.

This chain uses TRBV14 with TRBJ2-7; unclear D gene. The V gene lost 1 base and the J gene lost 4 bases, with 5 bases spanning the gap. This CDR3 comprises 12 residues. Germline V gives CDR1 SGHDN, CDR2 FVKESK. CDR3 sequence: CASSQGGYEQYF. As DNA, the CDR3 is TGTGCCAGCAGCCAAGGGGGTTACGAGCAGTACTTC.

The chain has TRBV4-3 and TRBJ1-2; D gene ambiguous. V was cut by 0 bases and J by 4 bases, with 6 bases left in between. Germline CDR1 LGHNA, CDR2 YSLEER. This CDR3 is built from 13 residues. This CDR3 is CASSQDPFYGYTF. CDR3 sequence (DNA): TGCGCCAGCAGCCAAGATCCCTTCTATGGCTACACCTTC.

The chain joins TRBV28 to TRBJ2-1; 12 bases map to TRBD2. The CDR3 runs to 13 residues. Trimming removed 6 bases from V and 6 bases from J; junction bases left unmatched: 0. Germline V gene lookup returns CDR1 MDHEN and CDR2 SYDVKM. CDR3 in amino acids: CASRGLAGNEQFF. Here the CDR3 DNA reads TGTGCCAGCAGGGGACTAGCGGGCAATGAGCAGTTCTTC.

J is TRBJ2-5 and V is TRBV18; TRBD2 agrees at 9 bases. V was pared by 1 base and J by 3 bases, with 6 bases of the junction left unmatched. CDR1 and CDR2 (germline): KGHSH, LQKENI. This CDR3 has 16 residues. CDR3 in amino acids: CASSPRLAGNEETQYF. The CDR3 DNA reads TGTGCCAGCTCACCACGTCTAGCGGGAAACGAAGAGACCCAGTACTTC. The variable domain in full, completed from reference TRBV18 and TRBJ2-5, reads NAGVMQNPRHLVRRRGQEARLRCSPMKGHSHVYWYRQLPEEGLKFMVYLQKENIIDESGMPKERFSAEFPKEGPSILRIQQVVRGDSAAYFCASSPRLAGNEETQYFGPGTRLLVL.

This clone was observed once. This rearrangement joins TRBV9 to TRBJ1-3; D is ambiguous. The V end lost 0 bases, the J end lost 0 bases, and 7 bases lay between the germline ends. This CDR3 contains 15 residues. Germline loops: CDR1 SGDLS, CDR2 YYNGEE. The chain's CDR3 is CASSVGWDSGNTIYF. DNA of the CDR3: TGTGCCAGCAGCGTAGGGTGGGACTCTGGAAACACCATATATTTT.

The rearrangement uses TRBV4-3 and TRBJ2-5; 11 bases fit TRBD2. In germline, CDR1 is LGHNA, CDR2 YSLEER. Trimming took 0 bases from V and 2 from J; bases not matched to a gene: 2. The CDR3 sequence is 16 residues long. As DNA, the CDR3 is TGCGCCAGCAGCCAAGAACTAGCGGGGGAGCAAGAGACCCAGTACTTC. Protein: CASSQELAGEQETQYF.

This clone occurred once. The chain employs TRBV7-3 and TRBJ2-3, with unresolved D. The CDR3 spans 15 residues. Germline CDR1 reads SGHTA; CDR2 reads FQGTGA. Between the trimmed V and J ends, which lost 5 bases and 4 bases, there was a span of 16 bases. CDR3 coding DNA: TGTGCCAGCAGCCAAGGACCGGCGCACGCAGATACGCAGTATTTT. This codes for CASSQGPAHADTQYF.